This T cell receptor beta chain was sequenced during a study of Ad26.COV2.S vaccination and SARS-CoV-2 variants. Study-wide context: The vaccine Ad26.COV2.S was put into the muscle once, or twice with 56 days between.

About this clone itself: Antigen specificity is unknown.

Germline CDR1 reads MNHNS; CDR2 reads SASEGT. V was pared by 0 bases and J by 6 bases, with 14 bases between. The CDR3 loop spans 15 amino acids. The treatment denotes: about 20 received Ad26.COV2.S at low or high dose, single or two shots; about 5 received placebo; per-sample allocation not given. Specimen acquisition occurred on day 63 following the initial vaccine or placebo injection. Study outcomes and limitations: An underestimation of total T cell responses may have resulted from the TCR breadth and depth analyses. Vaccine recipients had higher spike-specific TCR breadth than placebo recipients.

The protocol was immunoSEQ multiplex PCR, while the TCRdb copy is restricted to in-frame clones and leaves out a portion. The repertoire includes a few hundred thousand clones, roughly 90% of them detected once, and 9% to 15% sits in the top ten. Sequences were derived from peripheral blood, sampled in a trial of Ad26.COV2.S vaccine versus placebo. The receptor was derived from a person between 18 and 65 years old who received the Ad26.COV2.S COVID-19 vaccine or a placebo. This rearrangement joins TRBV6-1 to TRBJ1-1, with a possible D match to TRBD1 (5 bases). The CDR3 sequence is CASSEATGGGPEAFF. CDR3 nucleotide sequence: TGTGCCAGCAGTGAAGCGACCGGGGGGGGTCCTGAAGCTTTCTTT.